This paragraph covers one T cell receptor (beta chain) sequence. One entry per CDR3 protein results from TCRdb running MiXCR on the 5' RACE reads. Of about 340,000 distinct CDR3 sequences listed, 15% to 20% were seen once; the top ten hold 20% to 25%. This entry is derived from a study of T-cell memory formation after mild COVID-19. Trimming took 6 bases from V and 4 from J, leaving 7 bases between them. This CDR3 spans 12 amino acids. The source material was PBMCs or a T cell subset sorted from them (not recorded which). This TCR was sampled from a man between 18 and 35 years old who had mild COVID-19 (a few samples of this study predate the infection). Cell type and time point are not known. The chain has TRBV12-3 or TRBV12-4 and TRBJ1-5; D is unresolved. The CDR3 DNA reads TGTGCCAGCAGCCATGGGAATCAGCCCCAGCATTTT. It encodes CASSHGNQPQHF.